These T cell receptor beta chains were read from a single sample in a study of shared clonotypes between healthy human individuals. Repertoires were generated with immunoSEQ multiplex PCR, while TCRdb's copy carries only in-frame clones and drops some. The sample carries some 650,000 clones, approximately 97% recorded once. Sequenced material: naive CD4+ T cells sorted from blood. The receptors here all came from a woman aged 30 to 39 in good health. CDR3s include the opening cysteine and the closing phenylalanine or tryptophan. D genes are given only for firm matches. Size tells how often a clone was seen (once, few, many) or the class of an expanded clone, and some rows leave it out.

j_call	d_call	v_call	clone_size	cdr3_nt	cdr3_aa
TRBJ2-1	.	TRBV5-6	.	TGTGCCAGCAGCCGGGACTCGGGCTCCTACAATGAGCAGTTCTTC	CASSRDSGSYNEQFF
TRBJ2-5	TRBD2	TRBV28	.	TGTGCCAGCAGTGGGACCGGGACTAGCGTCACTCAAGAGACCCAGTACTTC	CASSGTGTSVTQETQYF
TRBJ2-7	TRBD1	TRBV7-9	.	TGTGCCAGCAGCTCTCAGGGGGCCTACGAGCAGTACTTC	CASSSQGAYEQYF
TRBJ2-7	TRBD1	TRBV19	.	TGTGCCAGTAGCGGGACAGGGAGAACCTACGAGCAGTACTTC	CASSGTGRTYEQYF
TRBJ2-2	TRBD1	TRBV2	.	TGTGCCAGCAGTGAAGTGACAGGGGCGAACACCGGGGAGCTGTTTTTT	CASSEVTGANTGELFF
TRBJ2-5	.	TRBV30	.	TGTGCCTGGAGTGTACTCCAGTCTGCGCTGATCGGGAGGACCCAGTACTTC	CAWSVLQSALIGRTQYF
TRBJ2-1	TRBD2	TRBV18	.	TGTGCCAGCTCACTAAATCCCATGGGACTAGCGGCGGATAATGAGCAGTTCTTC	CASSLNPMGLAADNEQFF
TRBJ2-5	.	TRBV27	.	TGTGCCAGCAGTTTGGTTCTTAGGGAGACCCAGTACTTC	CASSLVLRETQYF
TRBJ2-1	.	TRBV5-1	once	TGCGCCAGCAGCTTGGGGACGGCGGGGATCAATGAGCAGTTCTTC	CASSLGTAGINEQFF
TRBJ2-1	TRBD2	TRBV4-2	.	TGTGCCAGCAGCCAAGATTCTAGCGGGAGGAATGAGCAGTTCTTC	CASSQDSSGRNEQFF
TRBJ2-3	.	TRBV5-1	.	TGCGCCAGCAGCCTCGGGTCGGACACAGATACGCAGTATTTT	CASSLGSDTDTQYF
TRBJ1-5	.	TRBV27	.	TGTGCCAGCAGTTTAAGTCGGGGCAATCAGCCCCAGCATTTT	CASSLSRGNQPQHF
TRBJ2-7	TRBD2	TRBV10-3	.	TGTGCCATCAGTGAGTCTTCTGGCGGGAGAGGAACCTACGAGCAGTACTTC	CAISESSGGRGTYEQYF
TRBJ2-1	.	TRBV14	.	TGTGCCAGCAGCCAAGATTGGGGGCTAGCGCATTACAATGAGCAGTTCTTC	CASSQDWGLAHYNEQFF
TRBJ2-3	.	TRBV10-3	.	TGTGCCATCAGTGACCCCTCCTCTGGGTATACGCAGTATTTT	CAISDPSSGYTQYF
TRBJ1-4	.	TRBV28	.	TGTGCCAGCAGTTTTGCGGATGGTATTACTAATGAAAAACTGTTTTTT	CASSFADGITNEKLFF
TRBJ1-1	.	TRBV4-1	.	TGCGCCAGCAGCCGCCAGGGAGTCACTGAAGCTTTCTTT	CASSRQGVTEAFF
TRBJ1-2	.	TRBV28	once	TGTGCCAGCAGTTTCCCTTACAGCGTTTGGGGCTACACCTTC	CASSFPYSVWGYTF
TRBJ2-1	TRBD2	TRBV2	once	TGTGCCAGCAGTTGGGAACTAGCGGATTACAATGAGCAGTTCTTC	CASSWELADYNEQFF
TRBJ2-7	.	TRBV11-2	.	TGTGCCAGCAGCTTAGCGCTTAAACAGGGTTCCTACGAGCAGTACTTC	CASSLALKQGSYEQYF